This paragraph covers one TCR beta chain sequence. Antigen: not known. With a duration under 2 months, the hyperthyroidism was newly diagnosed in patients aged 18 to 65. These data are taken from a study of T cells in Graves' hyperthyroidism and ophthalmopathy. General study results and limits: From stable hyperthyroidism, ophthalmopathy was set apart by a 13 V-J model.

Trimming stripped 0 bases from V and 5 bases from J, with 7 bases between. Germline values: CDR1 DFQATT, CDR2 SNEGSKA (reference sequence). There are 12 residues in the CDR3. RNA transcripts provided the source from which TCR beta CDR3 regions were amplified. The HTBI primer set drove a first-round RT-PCR of the TCR CDR3. MiXCR, applied by TCRdb to the multiplex PCR reads, yields one record per CDR3 protein. Altogether approximately 720,000 distinct CDR3 sequences are present, 18% being singletons, with the ten largest covering approximately 15%. The gene calls are TRBV20-1 and TRBJ2-5, with D perhaps being TRBD1 or TRBD2 (5 bases each). Sequencing used blood. This receptor was taken from a woman aged 50 to 65 with Graves' hyperthyroidism that later progressed to Graves' ophthalmopathy. CDR3 sequence (DNA): TGCAGTGCTAGAGAGGGGGTGGAGACCCAGTACTTC. Its protein product is CSAREGVETQYF.